These 15 T cell receptor beta chains share one sample of origin, sequenced in a study of CD8+ T cells in alopecia areata (dated by TCRdb to the late 2010s). The label giving this sample's treatment or condition can be read as: oral pan-JAK inhibitor, 5-10 mg twice daily. Receptor amplification or capture employed the immunoSEQ multiplex PCR assay. For TCR sequencing, RNA was extracted from every sample and reverse transcribed into cDNA to serve as template. This immuneACCESS table, as held by TCRdb, lists in-frame sequences with V and J called but not all clones. Of the missing ones, under half trace to an unresolved V gene in checked studies; the others have no known cause. For this sample there are 180,000 or so clones; roughly 50% appear just once. The top ten clonotypes cover 16% of the sample. This specimen was CD4+ T cells sorted from blood, taken at approximately week 56, from a patient treated with tofacitinib. These receptors all come from a human donor with alopecia areata.

The rearrangement uses TRBV6-5 and TRBJ1-2; D unresolved. CDR3 length: 13 amino acids. CDR1 is MNHEY, CDR2 SVGAGI, per germline. V lost 5 bases, J lost 1 base, and 8 bases lay in between. The CDR3 bases are TGTGCCAGCAGTAAACAGATTAACTATGGCTACACCTTC. Translating gives CASSKQINYGYTF.

The chain joins TRBV6-1 to TRBJ2-1; 10 positions agree with TRBD2. The CDR3 extends over 14 amino acids. J gave up 4 bases and V 6 bases, and 3 bases lay outside the gene matches. Germline CDR1 reads MNHNS; CDR2 reads SASEGT. The CDR3 DNA is TGTGCCAGCAGGAGAGCGGGGGGGTACAATGAGCAGTTCTTC. Protein product: CASRRAGGYNEQFF.

The CDR3 DNA sequence: TGCGCCAGCAGCCTCACAGGGGGCAAGATTAGCACAGATACGCAGTATTTT. This translates into CASSLTGGKISTDTQYF. The chain couples TRBV5-1 to TRBJ2-3; 9 bases are a match to TRBD1. The CDR3 is 17 amino acids. Looked up from germline, CDR1 is SGHRS and CDR2 is YFSETQ. V dropped 4 bases and J dropped 0; count of bases not matched to a gene: 9.

The chain combines TRBV4-1 with TRBJ2-3, with 15 positions matching TRBD2. V was pared by 4 bases and J by 5 bases, with 1 base of the junction left unmatched. Looked up from germline, CDR1 is MGHRA and CDR2 is YSYEKL. This CDR3 contains 15 residues. The CDR3, as DNA: TGCGCCAGCAGCCCGGGACTAGCGGGGGGAGATACGCAGTATTTT. This codes for CASSPGLAGGDTQYF.

The rearrangement joins TRBV19 to TRBJ1-1; D is uncertain. V lost 8 bases to trimming and J lost 8 bases, with 3 bases between them. Germline loops: CDR1 LNHDA, CDR2 SQIVND (reference sequence). The CDR3 consists of 8 residues. The chain's CDR3 is CASPEAFF. CDR3 nucleotide sequence: TGTGCCAGTCCGGAAGCTTTCTTT.

This clone has just a few counts. The chain recombines TRBV28 with TRBJ2-1; weak D call: TRBD1 (6 bases). The germline V gene encodes CDR1 MDHEN and CDR2 SYDVKM. Trimming took off 8 bases at V and 4 bases at J, with 15 bases between the two ends. There are 14 residues in the CDR3. This CDR3 is CASSAQGPYNEQFF. The CDR3 DNA is TGTGCCAGCTCGGCGCAGGGGCCATACAATGAGCAGTTCTTC.

The chain has TRBV6-6 and TRBJ1-1, with 7 positions matching TRBD1. The junction had 7 bases not matched to a gene; V was cut back by 5 bases and J by 7 bases. Germline CDR1 MNHNY, CDR2 SVGAGI (reference sequence). This CDR3 has 13 residues. CDR3 region: CASSPAGTVEAFF. The DNA for the CDR3 is TGTGCCAGCAGTCCCGCAGGGACAGTTGAAGCTTTCTTT.

A word on this clone: Other nucleotide sequences in the sample specify the same CDR3. The CDR3 here is CASGQGRDQPQHF. DNA for the CDR3: TGTGCCAGCGGACAGGGGCGGGATCAGCCCCAGCATTTT. V and J are TRBV6-1 and TRBJ1-5; 9 positions agree with TRBD1. Looked up from germline, CDR1 is MNHNS and CDR2 is SASEGT. Trimming cost V 8 bases and J 5 bases; bases outside gene matches: 4. The CDR3 is made up of 13 amino acids.

The V call is TRBV6-1, the J call TRBJ1-4; TRBD1 matches 9 bases. V lost 8 bases to trimming and J lost 7 bases; unmatched junction nucleotides: 8. The length of the CDR3 is 14 residues. Germline CDR1 reads MNHNS; CDR2 reads SASEGT. DNA for the CDR3: TGTGCCAGCGGCCCCGGGACAGGGCCTGAAAAACTGTTTTTT. Translating it yields CASGPGTGPEKLFF.

This chain links TRBV15 with TRBJ2-2; tentative D call: TRBD1 (6 bases). There are 14 residues in the CDR3. V was trimmed by 0 bases and J by 15 bases, leaving 17 bases between them. Germline lookup yields CDR1 LNHNV and CDR2 YYDKDF (reference sequence). This chain's CDR3 is CATSRDLGTPAVFF. The CDR3 bases are TGTGCCACCAGCAGAGATTTAGGGACACCCGCGGTGTTTTTT.

The chain combines TRBV7-9 with TRBJ1-1; 8 bases line up with TRBD1. CDR1 and CDR2 from the germline V gene are SEHNR and FQNEAQ (reference sequence). The trim removed 5 bases at V and 5 bases at J, leaving 22 bases unmatched. The CDR3 runs to 19 residues. Here the CDR3 DNA reads TGTGCCAGCAGCCCGCGATTCGGACAGGGCCAATCAGACGGGACTGAAGCTTTCTTT. It codes for CASSPRFGQGQSDGTEAFF.

J is TRBJ2-1 and V is TRBV11-2; 10 bases are shared with TRBD1. Germline-derived CDR1 and CDR2 are SGHAT and FQNNGV. This CDR3 is built from 15 residues. The V segment lost 5 bases and the J segment 1 base; nucleotides outside the gene matches: 2. CDR3 nucleotide sequence: TGTGCCAGCAGCCCGGGACAGGGGTCCTACAATGAGCAGTTCTTC. Its protein is CASSPGQGSYNEQFF. Combining the CDR3 with reference TRBV11-2 and TRBJ2-1 gives the whole variable domain EAGVAQSPRYKIIEKRQSVAFWCNPISGHATLYWYQQILGQGPKLLIQFQNNGVVDDSQLPKDRFSAERLKGVDSTLKIQPAKLEDSAVYLCASSPGQGSYNEQFFGPGTRLTVL.

The chain employs TRBV15 and TRBJ2-1, with D possibly being TRBD2 (5 bases). The CDR3 spans 15 residues. CDR1 LNHNV and CDR2 YYDKDF come from the germline V gene (reference sequence). V lost 0 bases and J 6 bases, leaving 12 bases between the germline ends. The CDR3 DNA is TGTGCCACCAGCAGAGAAGGACTGGGCTCCAATGAGCAGTTCTTC. Translated: CATSREGLGSNEQFF.

The V call is TRBV30, the J call TRBJ1-6; 7 nucleotides align to TRBD1. With 1 base clipped from V and 7 bases from J, the junction kept 7 bases outside the gene matches. The CDR3 has 15 amino acids. Per the germline V gene, CDR1 is GTSNPN and CDR2 is SVGIG (reference sequence). The CDR3 loop is CAWSARQGANSPLHF. In DNA form, the CDR3 reads TGTGCCTGGAGTGCGAGACAGGGAGCAAATTCACCCCTCCACTTT.

The chain links TRBV11-2 to TRBJ1-2; TRBD1 matches at 10 bases. With V trimmed by 4 bases and J by 3 bases, 2 bases remained unmatched. This CDR3 has 14 amino acids. Looked up from germline, CDR1 is SGHAT and CDR2 is FQNNGV. As DNA, the CDR3 is TGTGCCAGCAGCTCTGGGACAGGGGACTATGGCTACACCTTC. Protein sequence: CASSSGTGDYGYTF.